This entry features one TCR beta chain sequence. Its target antigen remains unknown. The sample holds no much larger clone one base away, and base qualities are not on file. Patients with a history of autoimmune disease or receiving systemic immunosuppression were excluded from the trial. In every dose cohort, peripheral blood was drawn for TCR sequencing at baseline, cycle 4 day 1, and cycle 7 day 1. Samples were obtained from an open-label, multicenter, first-in-human phase I dose-escalation trial of ivuxolimab. Adults with locally advanced or metastatic melanoma, renal cell, hepatocellular, or head and neck squamous cell carcinoma were enrolled in the trial. Before TCR sequencing, CD4+ and CD8+ T cells were separately sorted from peripheral blood. According to the germline V gene, CDR1 reads SGDLS and CDR2 reads YYNGEE. The junction shows trimming of 0 bases on V and 7 bases on J, and the gene matches do not reach 4 bases of it. Including the terminal cysteine and phenylalanine, the CDR3 comprises 14 residues. Just the 42-base CDR3 DNA is kept, in frame starting at base 1.

These data originate in a study of OX40 agonist ivuxolimab in advanced cancers. About the full investigation: Ivuxolimab was an agonistic, fully human IgG2 monoclonal antibody directed against OX40 (CD134), a costimulatory receptor. Intravenous ivuxolimab was administered to patients every 2 weeks at six dose levels: 0.01, 0.1, 0.3, 1.5, 3 and 10 mg/kg. Among the 52 dose-escalation patients, 19 had hepatocellular carcinoma, about 15 melanoma, 9 renal cell carcinoma and 9 head and neck cancer. The dose-escalation cohort was almost 85% male with a mean age of about 60 years, ranging from roughly 23 to 79. Patients were allowed to have had prior anti-PD-1, anti-PD-L1 or anti-CTLA-4 therapy, and less than 45% of the dose-escalation patients had previously received checkpoint inhibitors. Partial responses occurred in three dose-escalation patients: two with cutaneous melanoma and one with hepatocellular carcinoma. Peripheral TCRbeta sequencing aimed to test whether ivuxolimab altered TCR sequence diversity and caused clonal T-cell expansion. The paper reports the monotherapy dose-escalation portion (N of about 54 patients) of the phase I ivuxolimab trial.

The investigation overall reported the following: In the 0.1-3.0 mg/kg groups, partial responders had among the lowest normalized peripheral clonal expansion, particularly in CD8+ T cells. The antigen specificity of the clonally expanded peripheral T cells was not determined. After ivuxolimab, more expanded clones were found on average in CD8+ T cells than in CD4+ T cells. At doses of 0.1 to 3.0 mg/kg, clonal expansion of both CD4+ and CD8+ T cells in blood was seen between baseline and week 6. Low levels of normalized T-cell clonal expansion were also seen in some patients who did not respond.

To sequence the TCRbeta CDR3 region, genomic DNA was isolated from the sorted cells. The immunoSEQ Assay was used for sequencing of TCRbeta CDR3 regions. As stored in TCRdb, this immuneACCESS dataset retains in-frame rearrangements with V and J assigned. A fraction of the clones does not appear; measured against another copy, unresolved V genes explain less than half of the discrepancy, and the remainder lacks a known reason. The sample profile shows under 80,000 clones; 86% of them were found once. About 8.6% of the sample is held by the ten biggest clonotypes. The V and J genes are TRBV9 and TRBJ1-1; 9 middle bases align to TRBD1. Sequenced here: CD4+ or CD8+ T cells sorted from blood, sampled in a trial of the OX40 agonist ivuxolimab. This receptor was identified in an adult with an advanced solid tumor such as melanoma, head and neck, liver or kidney cancer. The DNA sequence is TGTGCCAGCAGCGTAGCCGGACAGGGGAGTGAAGCTTTCTTT. Its translation is CASSVAGQGSEAFF.